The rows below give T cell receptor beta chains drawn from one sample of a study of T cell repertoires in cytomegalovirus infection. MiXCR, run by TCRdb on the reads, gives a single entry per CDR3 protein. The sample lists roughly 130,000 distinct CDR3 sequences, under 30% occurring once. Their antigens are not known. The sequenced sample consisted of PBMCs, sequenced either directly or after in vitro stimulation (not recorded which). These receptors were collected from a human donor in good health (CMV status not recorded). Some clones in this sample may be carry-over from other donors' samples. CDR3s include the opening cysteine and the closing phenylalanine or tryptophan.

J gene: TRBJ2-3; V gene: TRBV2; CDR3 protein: CASSELGYWKNRTDTQYF
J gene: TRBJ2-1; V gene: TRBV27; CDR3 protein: CASSHTGANEQFF
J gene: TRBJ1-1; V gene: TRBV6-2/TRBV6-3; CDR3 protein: CASRFPKGTALNTEAFF
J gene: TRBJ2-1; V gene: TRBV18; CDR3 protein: CASSPSDLAGYNEQFF
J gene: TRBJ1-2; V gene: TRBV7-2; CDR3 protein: CASSLDEGRGGYTF
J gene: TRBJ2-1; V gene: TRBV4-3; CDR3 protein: CASSQNLLAYNEQFF
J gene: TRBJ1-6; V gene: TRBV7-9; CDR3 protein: CASSATGIGGNSPLHF
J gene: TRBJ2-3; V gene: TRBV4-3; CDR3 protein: CASSPGGSGTDTQYF
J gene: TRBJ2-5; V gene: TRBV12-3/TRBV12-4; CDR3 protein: CASSPTRKETQYF
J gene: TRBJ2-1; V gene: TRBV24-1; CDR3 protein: CATSTDSKEYNEQFF
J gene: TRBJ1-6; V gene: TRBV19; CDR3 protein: CASTETWMTGKSSYNSPLHF
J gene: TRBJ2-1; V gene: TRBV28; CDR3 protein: CASTRGGGRNEQFF
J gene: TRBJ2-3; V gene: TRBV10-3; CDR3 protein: CAISEPGLARADTQYF
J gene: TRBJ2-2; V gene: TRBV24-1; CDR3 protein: CATSGQMMNTGELFF
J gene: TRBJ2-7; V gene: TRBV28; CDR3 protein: CASSPPHGGYEQYF
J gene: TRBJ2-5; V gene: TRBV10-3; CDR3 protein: CAISDLILAGGMETQYF
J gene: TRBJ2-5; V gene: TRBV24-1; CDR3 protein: CATSDGSEETQYF
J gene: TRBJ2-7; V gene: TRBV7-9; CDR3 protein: CASSLVWDRTYEQYF
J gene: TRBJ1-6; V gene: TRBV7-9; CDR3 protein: CASSFNGNSPLHF
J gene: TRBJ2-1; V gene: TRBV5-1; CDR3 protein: CASSLASSGRFNEQFF
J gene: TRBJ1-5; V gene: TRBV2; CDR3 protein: CASSDSTLSNQPQHF
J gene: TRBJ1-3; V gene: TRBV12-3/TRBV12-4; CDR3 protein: CASSLEGGPPGNTIYF
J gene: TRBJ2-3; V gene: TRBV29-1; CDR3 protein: CSVDRGSTDTQYF
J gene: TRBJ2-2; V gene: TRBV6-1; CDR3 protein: CASSESGELFF
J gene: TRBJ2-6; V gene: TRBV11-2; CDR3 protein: CASSSYPTGANVLTF
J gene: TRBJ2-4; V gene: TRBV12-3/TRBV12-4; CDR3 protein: CASTDQQGPKNIQYF
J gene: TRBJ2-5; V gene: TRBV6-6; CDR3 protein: CASRGQGGETQYF
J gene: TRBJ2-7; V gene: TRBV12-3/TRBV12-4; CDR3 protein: CASSLDGTRYEQYF
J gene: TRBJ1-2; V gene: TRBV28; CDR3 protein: CASNSLQGNYGYTF
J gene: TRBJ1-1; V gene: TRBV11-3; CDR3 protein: CASSFNRGRTEAFF
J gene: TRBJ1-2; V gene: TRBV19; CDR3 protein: CASSIRLPRDGYTF
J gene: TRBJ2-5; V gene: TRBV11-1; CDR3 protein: CASSLPLAGIFQETQYF
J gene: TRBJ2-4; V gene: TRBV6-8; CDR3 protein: CASSYFRELAKNIQYF
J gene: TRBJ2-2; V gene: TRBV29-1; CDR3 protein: CSVVIATTGELFF
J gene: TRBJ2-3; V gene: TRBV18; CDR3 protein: CASSPPGTGSTDTQYF
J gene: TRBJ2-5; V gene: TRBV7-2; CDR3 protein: CASRGGVSKTQYF
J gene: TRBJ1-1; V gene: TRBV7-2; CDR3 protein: CASSLLMGETEAFF
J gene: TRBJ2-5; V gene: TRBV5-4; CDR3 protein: CASFRTGVEETQYF
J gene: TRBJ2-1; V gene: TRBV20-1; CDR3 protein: CSALSGRGYNEQFF
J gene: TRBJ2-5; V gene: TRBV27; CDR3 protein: CASAVAGVEETQYF
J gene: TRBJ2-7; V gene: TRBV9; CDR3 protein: CASSVIGTSRGEQYF
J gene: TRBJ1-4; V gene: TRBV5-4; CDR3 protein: CASSPDLATNEKLFF
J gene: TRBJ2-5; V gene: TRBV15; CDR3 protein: CATSRDRTEETQYF
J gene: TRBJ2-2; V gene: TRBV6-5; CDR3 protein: CASGKTGYGELFF
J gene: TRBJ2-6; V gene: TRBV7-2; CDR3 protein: CASSLRRQAGANVLTF
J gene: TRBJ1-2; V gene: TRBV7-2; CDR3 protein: CASSLGNWDILDRVGGYTF
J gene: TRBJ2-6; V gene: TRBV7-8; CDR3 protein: CASSLALQGQIVSGANVLTF
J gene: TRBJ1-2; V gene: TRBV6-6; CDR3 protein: CASSGGQRYGYTF
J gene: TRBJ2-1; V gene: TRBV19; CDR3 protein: CASSTRTRVPNEQFF
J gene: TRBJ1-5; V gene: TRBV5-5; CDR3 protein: CASSLRAGNQPQHF